The subject of this entry is one T cell receptor (beta chain). What it binds is not known. Every sorted population was more than 95% pure. This CDR3 is 14 amino acids long. The ends were cut back, 10 bases at V and 4 bases at J, with 19 bases in the middle. This specimen belongs to a study of beta chain features in type 1 diabetes. Study outcomes and limitations: Researchers report that Type 1 diabetes patients had moderately but significantly shorter TCRB CDR3s across all four CD4+ subsets.

Since all of the isolated RNA was reverse transcribed, expressed TCRB transcripts were what got sequenced. Using immunoSEQ multiplex PCR, the repertoire was profiled, and TCRdb retains in-frame clones only, with some absent. The profile shows 50,000 or so clones, about 48% of them singletons. The sequencing input was stem cell memory CD4+ T cells from blood. The clonotype comes from a man aged 30 to 39 with type 1 diabetes. This chain uses TRBV6-7 with TRBJ1-1; D is perhaps TRBD1 (6 bases). TRBV6-7 is an ORF, and what it does is uncertain. The CDR3 DNA reads as TGTGCCATCAACACCCAGGGGAGTTCCACTGAAGCTTTCTTT. Amino acid sequence: CAINTQGSSTEAFF.